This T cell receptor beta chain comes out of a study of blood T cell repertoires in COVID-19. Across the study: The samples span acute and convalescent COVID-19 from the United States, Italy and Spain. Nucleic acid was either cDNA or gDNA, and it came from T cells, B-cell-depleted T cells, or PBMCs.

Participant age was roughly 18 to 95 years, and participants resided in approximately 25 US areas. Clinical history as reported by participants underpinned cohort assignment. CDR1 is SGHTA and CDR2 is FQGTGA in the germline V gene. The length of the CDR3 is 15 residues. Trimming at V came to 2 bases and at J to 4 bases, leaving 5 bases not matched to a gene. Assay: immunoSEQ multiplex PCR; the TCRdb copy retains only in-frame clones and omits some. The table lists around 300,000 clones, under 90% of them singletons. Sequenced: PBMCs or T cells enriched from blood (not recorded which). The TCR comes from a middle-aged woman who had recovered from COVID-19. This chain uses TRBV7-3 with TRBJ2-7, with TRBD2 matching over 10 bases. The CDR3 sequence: CASSLGPSGSYEQYF. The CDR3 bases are TGTGCCAGCAGCTTAGGGCCTAGCGGGAGTTACGAGCAGTACTTC.